This T cell receptor (beta chain) is drawn from a study of human T cells and chemical hapten exposure (dated by TCRdb to the early 2020s). Regarding the research as a whole: Libraries were pooled for sequencing, and variation in per-sample TCR yields was attributed mainly to small differences in library volumes within the pool. In alopecia patients, the study followed how the peripheral blood TCR repertoire changed in vivo over primary and secondary sensitization to diphenylcyclopropenone (DPC), a hapten. From each blood RNA sample, both TCR alpha and TCR beta chains were sequenced. On the study overall, not on this receptor specifically: DPC sensitization did not change the number of TCRs with a frequency above 1 in 1000, and there was no evidence of changes in global repertoire structure. After repeated subsampling, changes were observed in the strength of the expansion versus patch-test correlation and in the threshold at which the correlation became significant.

A word on this clonotype: The target of this receptor is not known. It has no much larger one-base neighbor in the sample; base qualities were not kept.

Library preparation attached unique molecular identifiers to individual cDNA molecules for quantitative, reproducible TCR counting. Processing in the source paper ran as follows. A median of roughly 98,000 TCRs per sample was observed, with a range of roughly 23,224 to 750,000. V, J and CDR3 annotation of the TCR reads was performed with the Decombinator software suite. Every sample was subsampled to the same number of TCRs (28,000) for the PS versus PT1 abundance plots. Expanded TCRs were defined as absent before sensitization and observed at least eight times at the 2-week time point. The raw public reads went through TCRdb reprocessing: fastp at Q25, MiXCR clone calling, in-frame beta chains kept. Each entry is one CDR3 protein sequence, shown with its most common DNA and genes. The V and J calls and clone size are TCRdb's, not the authors'. In this sample the table shows roughly 530 distinct CDR3 sequences, roughly 96% of which occur a single time. 8.5% of the sample is in the top ten clones.

Unfractionated whole blood was collected in Tempus Blood RNA tubes, and total RNA was extracted from that blood. The V and J ends are trimmed by 9 bases and 4 bases, leaving 8 bases between them. Via the germline V gene, CDR1 is KGHDR and CDR2 SFDVKD. The CDR3 measures 12 amino acids from cysteine to phenylalanine. Solely the CDR3 DNA is kept, with 36 bases framed from the first base. This sequence uses TRBV24-1 and TRBJ2-2, and possibly TRBD2, on 6 matching bases. This sequence was found in a human donor who had alopecia or was a healthy volunteer (not recorded which). Some clones in this sample may be carry-over from other donors' samples. This table probably holds off-target reads from a library built for another chain. Sequences were obtained from whole blood. The encoded CDR3 is CATLTSTGELFF. The DNA sequence reads TGTGCCACCCTGACTAGCACCGGGGAGCTGTTTTTT.